These 8 T cell receptor beta chains were all obtained from the same sample, sequenced in a study of identifying expanded T cells in peripheral blood. Measured with immunoSEQ multiplex PCR; TCRdb has only the in-frame clones, and not every one. The sample records about 90,000 clones, more than 75% being singletons. Sequenced: blood. These receptors were collected from a person aged 18-70 years in good health.

The CDR3 region is CASSLYSLDGYTF. In DNA form, the CDR3 reads TGTGCCAGCAGCTTATACAGTTTGGATGGCTACACCTTC. The chain couples TRBV7-9 to TRBJ1-2; D ambiguous. Germline assignment: CDR1 SEHNR and CDR2 FQNEAQ (reference sequence). Trimming left V 2 bases short and J 6 bases short, with 10 bases between. The CDR3 is made up of 13 amino acids.

This clone occurred once. The chain uses TRBV2 and TRBJ2-4; D gene ambiguous. V dropped 6 bases and J dropped 4 bases, with 10 bases sitting between them. The CDR3 is 13 residues long. Per germline, CDR1 SNHLY and CDR2 FYNNEI. The CDR3 here is CASRGNTKNIQYF. CDR3 DNA: TGTGCCAGCAGGGGTAACACAAAAAACATTCAGTACTTC.

The chain is built from TRBV19 and TRBJ1-3, with 8 positions matching TRBD1. Germline values: CDR1 LNHDA, CDR2 SQIVND (reference sequence). Trimming removed 3 bases from V and 9 bases from J; junction bases left unmatched: 7. The CDR3 has 14 amino acids. CDR3 region: CASSIHGQGGTIYF. The DNA for the CDR3 is TGTGCCAGTAGTATCCACGGACAGGGAGGCACCATATATTTT. The whole variable domain, remainder taken from reference TRBV19 and TRBJ1-3, is DGGITQSPKYLFRKEGQNVTLSCEQNLNHDAMYWYRQDPGQGLRLIYYSQIVNDFQKGDIAEGYSVSREKKESFPLTVTSAQKNPTAFYLCASSIHGQGGTIYFGEGSWLTVV.

This chain links TRBV7-8 with TRBJ2-7; D is possibly TRBD2 (5 bases). Trimming took 2 bases from V and 6 from J, leaving 8 bases between them. CDR3 length: 12 residues. Germline values: CDR1 SGHVS, CDR2 FQNEAQ. In DNA, the CDR3 is TGTGCCAGCAGCTTAAACGGGGTCGAGCAGTACTTC. Encoded protein: CASSLNGVEQYF.

The chain links TRBV7-9 to TRBJ2-2; the D is unclear. The germline V gene encodes CDR1 SEHNR and CDR2 FQNEAQ (reference sequence). The CDR3 length is 16 residues. Between the trimmed V and J ends, which lost 2 bases and 0 bases, there was a span of 10 bases. The DNA for the CDR3 is TGTGCCAGCAGCTTAAATGCCCAAACGAACACCGGGGAGCTGTTTTTT. It specifies CASSLNAQTNTGELFF.

This clone has more than one count but fewer than ten. CDR3 sequence (DNA): TGTGCCTGGAGTGCGGGCGGGACAGGGCAGGAGCAGTACTTC. It codes for CAWSAGGTGQEQYF. The chain recombines TRBV30 with TRBJ2-7, with TRBD1 identical over 9 bases. The junction had 8 bases not matched to a gene; V was cut back by 1 base and J by 7 bases. Germline V gene data show CDR1 as GTSNPN and CDR2 as SVGIG (reference sequence). The length of the CDR3 is 14 residues.

This clone is a singleton in its sample. The chain combines TRBV9 with TRBJ1-1, with D possibly matching TRBD1 (6 bases). CDR1 is SGDLS and CDR2 is YYNGEE in the germline V gene. The V and J ends lost 3 bases and 0 bases respectively, with 12 bases between them. CDR3 size: 15 residues. CDR3 nucleotide sequence: TGTGCCAGCAGCGCAAGCAGGGGAATGAACACTGAAGCTTTCTTT. Its protein is CASSASRGMNTEAFF.

The V and J genes are TRBV13 and TRBJ2-2; D possibly matches TRBD1 or TRBD2 (6 bases each). Germline CDR1 PRHDT, CDR2 FYEKMQ (reference sequence). The CDR3 is 13 residues long. V was pared by 3 bases and J by 8 bases, with 10 bases between. The CDR3 sequence: CASSFWGAGELFF. The CDR3 nucleotides read TGTGCCAGCAGCTTTTGGGGGGCTGGGGAGCTGTTTTTT.